This T cell receptor (beta chain) was found in a study of blood T cell repertoires in COVID-19. The V gene's germline CDR1 is MNHNS and CDR2 SASEGT. The CDR3 sequence is 15 residues long. Trimming cost V 3 bases and J 9 bases; bases outside gene matches: 9. Assay used: immunoSEQ multiplex PCR; TCRdb lists only in-frame clones, some missing. The top ten clones hold 4% to 6% of a sample with 200,000 to 250,000 clones, approximately 86% of them seen once. This clone was counted a single time. The source is a woman aged 80 or older with active or convalescent COVID-19. The specimen was peripheral blood. V and J are TRBV6-1 and TRBJ1-5; TRBD1 matches 9 bases. The CDR3 DNA reads TGTGCCAGCAGTGACCGTGACAGGGGGGATCGGCCCCAGCATTTT. Translating it yields CASSDRDRGDRPQHF.